Described below is a single T cell receptor (beta chain) sequence and its context. Its antigen is unknown. Base-call qualities are not available, and no considerably larger clone is one nucleotide away. Whole blood was collected in K2EDTA tubes by collaborating institutions according to the institutions' own protocols. For TCRbeta analysis, collaborators shipped samples in one of three forms: frozen whole blood, isolated PBMCs, or DNA extracted from either of those sample types. V loses 0 bases, J loses 0 bases, and the germline ends lie 11 bases apart. CDR3 length: 17 amino acids, cysteine to phenylalanine. Solely the CDR3 DNA is kept, with 51 bases framed from the first base. Based on the germline V gene, the CDR1 and CDR2 sequences are SNHLY and FYNNEI. TCRbeta CDR3 regions were amplified from genomic DNA using the immunoSEQ Assay, a bias-controlled multiplex PCR. Under the source paper's analysis protocol: The number of nucleated cells in each sample was estimated from the amplification of reference gene primers within the assay. To quantify the absolute abundance of each unique TCRbeta CDR3 rearrangement, sequence reads were collapsed and filtered. For each sample, productive Simpson clonality was calculated as the square root of Simpson's diversity index over productive rearrangements. Drawn from immuneACCESS, this table holds only the in-frame rearrangements with V and J called that TCRdb kept. Clones are partly lost; checked studies trace under half to an unresolved V gene and leave the rest unexplained. The DNA was the basis for D and trimming; V, J and clone size are from that table. The sample includes 200,000 to 250,000 clones, with roughly 86% observed a single time. The ten largest account for 9.5% to 15% of the sample.

The data stem from a study of blood T cell repertoires in COVID-19 (dated by TCRdb to 2020 to 2022). At the level of the whole study: Samples from collaborators originated in the United States, Italy and Spain and spanned both the acute and convalescent phases of COVID-19. The sample metadata nearly always contained a de-identified subject ID, COVID-19 status, age in years and sex. A freely available public database, intended as a resource for researchers studying the immune response to SARS-CoV-2, is where the repertoires were released. Deeply sampled blood TCRbeta repertoires from subjects exposed to, actively infected with, or recovered from COVID-19 were included in the dataset. The prospective study material was composed of cDNA or gDNA derived from T cells, B-cell-depleted T cells, or PBMCs. The samples were drawn from two sources: the first 160 participants of the ongoing ImmuneRACE study, and over 950 subjects contributed by 6 global collaborators. HLA class I and class II types, where available, came from metadata supplied by the sample provider rather than from assay-based typing.

The study at large found these results: The amount of clinical and demographic metadata varied by source and participant and was provided uncurated.

This TCR was recovered from a middle-aged woman with acute or convalescent COVID-19. The sequenced sample consisted of peripheral blood. The V gene is TRBV2 and the J gene is TRBJ2-2; a confident D gene designation cannot be given. The nucleotide sequence is TGTGCCAGCAGTGAAGCGCTTCGAGGCCCGAACACCGGGGAGCTGTTTTTT. This is translated as CASSEALRGPNTGELFF.